The sequence of this T cell receptor (beta chain) was determined in a study of read filtering for tumor transcriptome and immune sequencing. There are 11 residues in the CDR3. Germline CDR1 reads MDHEN; CDR2 reads SYDVKM. V lost 7 bases and J lost 3, with 3 bases in between. At least ten counts were recorded for this clonotype. This library used roughly 400 ng RNA and molecular barcoded adaptors spanning alpha/delta and beta/gamma chains. TCRdb re-called the reads with MiXCR, one entry per CDR3 protein. The profile shows 40,000 to 50,000 distinct CDR3 sequences, roughly 12% of them singletons. This TCR was sampled from a donor aged 40 or older with multiple myeloma. Material: a population of CD138-negative cells sorted from bone marrow. The chain joins TRBV28 to TRBJ2-2; no definite D call. CDR3 coding DNA: TGTGCCAGCACCGACACCGGGGAGCTGTTTTTT. The encoded protein is CASTDTGELFF.